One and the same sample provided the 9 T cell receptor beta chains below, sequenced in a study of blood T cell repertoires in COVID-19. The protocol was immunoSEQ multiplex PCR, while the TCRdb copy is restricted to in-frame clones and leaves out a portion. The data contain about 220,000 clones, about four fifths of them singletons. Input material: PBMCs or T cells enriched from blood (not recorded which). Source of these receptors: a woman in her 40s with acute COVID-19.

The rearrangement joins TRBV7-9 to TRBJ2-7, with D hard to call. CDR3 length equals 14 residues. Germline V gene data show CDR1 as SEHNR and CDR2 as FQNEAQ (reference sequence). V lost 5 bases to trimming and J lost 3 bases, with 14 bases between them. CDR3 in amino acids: CASSAAVPYYEQYF. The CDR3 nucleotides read TGTGCCAGCAGCGCGGCGGTCCCTTACTACGAGCAGTACTTC.

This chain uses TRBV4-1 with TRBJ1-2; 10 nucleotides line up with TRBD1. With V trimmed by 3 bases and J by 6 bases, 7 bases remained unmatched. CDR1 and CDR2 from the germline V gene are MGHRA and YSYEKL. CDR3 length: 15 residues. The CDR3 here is CASSHLSGTGDGYTF. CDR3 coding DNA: TGCGCCAGCAGCCATCTTTCCGGGACAGGGGATGGCTACACCTTC.

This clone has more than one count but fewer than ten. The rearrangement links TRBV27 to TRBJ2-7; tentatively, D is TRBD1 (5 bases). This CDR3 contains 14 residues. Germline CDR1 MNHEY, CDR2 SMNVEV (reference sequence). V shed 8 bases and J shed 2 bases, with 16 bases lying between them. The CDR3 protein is CASYSRGNTYEQYF. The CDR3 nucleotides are TGTGCCAGCTATTCAAGGGGCAACACCTACGAGCAGTACTTC.

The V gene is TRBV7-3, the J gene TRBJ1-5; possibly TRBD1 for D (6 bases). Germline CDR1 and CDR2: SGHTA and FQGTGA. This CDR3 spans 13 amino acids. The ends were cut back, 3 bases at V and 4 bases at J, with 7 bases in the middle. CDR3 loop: CASSFQGNQPQHF. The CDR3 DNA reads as TGTGCCAGCAGCTTCCAGGGGAATCAGCCCCAGCATTTT.

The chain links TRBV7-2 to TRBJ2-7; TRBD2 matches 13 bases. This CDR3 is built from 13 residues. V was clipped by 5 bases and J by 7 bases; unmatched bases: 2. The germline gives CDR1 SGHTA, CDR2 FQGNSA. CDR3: CASSPGLAGEQYF. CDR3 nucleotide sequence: TGTGCCAGCAGCCCGGGACTAGCGGGAGAGCAGTACTTC. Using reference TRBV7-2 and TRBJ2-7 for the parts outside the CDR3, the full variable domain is GAGVSQSPSNKVTEKGKDVELRCDPISGHTALYWYRQSLGQGLEFLIYFQGNSAPDKSGLPSDRFSAERTGGSVSTLTIQRTQQEDSAVYLCASSPGLAGEQYFGPGTRLTVT.

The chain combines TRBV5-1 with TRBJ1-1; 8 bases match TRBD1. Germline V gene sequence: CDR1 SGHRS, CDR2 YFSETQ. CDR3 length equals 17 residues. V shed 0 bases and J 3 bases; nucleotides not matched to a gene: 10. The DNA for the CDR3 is TGCGCCAGCAGCTTGGAAGGGCAGGGGGCGTGGGACACTGAAGCTTTCTTT. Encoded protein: CASSLEGQGAWDTEAFF.

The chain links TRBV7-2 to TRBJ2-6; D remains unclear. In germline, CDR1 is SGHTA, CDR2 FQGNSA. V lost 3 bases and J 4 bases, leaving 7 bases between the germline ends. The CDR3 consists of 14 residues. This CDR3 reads CASSLNSGANVLTF. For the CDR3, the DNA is TGTGCCAGCAGCTTGAACTCGGGGGCCAACGTCCTGACTTTC.

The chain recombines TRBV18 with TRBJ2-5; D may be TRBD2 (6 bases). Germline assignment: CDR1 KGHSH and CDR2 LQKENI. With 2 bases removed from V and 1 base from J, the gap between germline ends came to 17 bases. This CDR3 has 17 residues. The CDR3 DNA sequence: TGTGCCAGCTCACCATTAGGAGGGCCCCAAGGCCAAGAGACCCAGTACTTC. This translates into CASSPLGGPQGQETQYF.

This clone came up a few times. The CDR3 loop is CASSEGAHQPQHF. The CDR3 coding sequence is TGTGCCAGCAGTGAGGGGGCGCATCAGCCCCAGCATTTT. The chain uses TRBV6-4 and TRBJ1-5; perhaps TRBD1 as D (6 bases). Germline V gene sequence: CDR1 MRHNA, CDR2 SNTAGT. The CDR3 extends over 13 amino acids. Trimming took off 3 bases at V and 5 bases at J, with 8 bases between the two ends.